These 12 T cell receptor beta chains came from one sample sequenced in a study of blood T cell repertoires in COVID-19. Repertoires were generated with immunoSEQ multiplex PCR, while TCRdb's copy carries only in-frame clones and drops some. The data hold approximately 250,000 clones, with 84% observed a single time. The sequencing input was peripheral blood. Source of these receptors: a man aged 50 or older with acute or convalescent COVID-19.

This rearrangement joins TRBV6-5 to TRBJ2-5; 9 nucleotides match TRBD2. This CDR3 is built from 16 residues. V trimming: 0 bases; J trimming: 5 bases; junction bases outside the gene matches: 7. The germline V gene encodes CDR1 MNHEY and CDR2 SVGAGI. The CDR3 protein is CASSYSAGGLRETQYF. CDR3 coding DNA: TGTGCCAGCAGTTACTCGGCGGGGGGGCTGCGGGAGACCCAGTACTTC.

The gene calls are TRBV27 and TRBJ2-7; D may be TRBD1 (5 bases). V was shortened by 5 bases and J by 6 bases, with 17 bases between the two germline ends. Germline CDR1 and CDR2: MNHEY and SMNVEV (reference sequence). This CDR3 is 14 amino acids long. In DNA form, the CDR3 reads TGTGCCAGCAGTCCAGGGCGCGGTATGCGCGAGCAGTACTTC. It codes for CASSPGRGMREQYF.

The chain joins TRBV3-1 (or the pseudogene TRBV3-2) to TRBJ1-1, with TRBD1 matching over 9 bases. CDR3 size: 14 residues. Germline trimming cut 4 bases from V and 3 bases from J; bases unmatched to any gene: 3. Germline lookup yields CDR1 LGHDT and CDR2 YNNKEL (reference sequence). As DNA, the CDR3 is TGTGCCAGCAGCCTGACAGGGGGGGACACTGAAGCTTTCTTT. Translation: CASSLTGGDTEAFF.

This clone came up once. Other nucleotide sequences from this sample produce the same CDR3. CDR3 sequence reads: CASSQGTGNSPLHF. CDR3 bases: TGTGCCAGCAGCCAAGGGACAGGGAATTCACCCCTCCACTTT. The rearrangement joins TRBV3-1 (or the pseudogene TRBV3-2) to TRBJ1-6, with 8 nucleotides matching TRBD1. With 1 base clipped from V and 7 bases from J, the junction kept 0 bases outside the gene matches. Per the germline V gene, CDR1 is LGHDT and CDR2 is YNNKEL (reference sequence). The CDR3 consists of 14 residues.

The chain combines TRBV6-2 or TRBV6-3 with TRBJ2-7; D unresolved. Deletions cut 6 bases from V and 5 bases from J, with 11 bases between. The CDR3 is 12 amino acids. The germline V gene encodes CDR1 MNHEY and CDR2 SVGEGT. The CDR3 nucleotides read TGTGCCAGCAGCGAATATACGGACGAGCAGTACTTC. The encoded protein is CASSEYTDEQYF.

Comments on this clone: The junction shows a germline mismatch at one end, possibly a read error. This chain links TRBV28 with TRBJ1-1; no definite D call. CDR1 MDHEN and CDR2 SYDVKM come from the germline V gene. The CDR3 loop spans 12 amino acids. Here the CDR3 DNA reads TGTGCCAGCAGTTTGATGGTCAGCGGGGTCGTCTTT. Amino acids: CASSLMVSGVVF.

This clone appeared a few times. The V gene is TRBV19, the J gene TRBJ2-1, with D maybe TRBD2 (6 bases). The CDR3 runs to 13 residues. The V gene lost 0 bases and the J gene lost 8 bases, with 8 bases spanning the gap. The germline V gene encodes CDR1 LNHDA and CDR2 SQIVND (reference sequence). This CDR3 reads CASSIDWGDEQFF. DNA for the CDR3: TGTGCCAGTAGTATAGATTGGGGGGATGAGCAGTTCTTC.

A single count supports this clone. The chain recombines TRBV24-1 with TRBJ2-7, with 10 bases matching TRBD1. V shed 7 bases, J shed 5 bases, and the junction held 4 bases outside the gene matches. This CDR3 region has 13 residues. Germline lookup yields CDR1 KGHDR and CDR2 SFDVKD. CDR3 amino acids: CATSDGTGDEQYF. As DNA, the CDR3 is TGTGCCACCAGCGACGGGACAGGGGACGAGCAGTACTTC.

The chain couples TRBV19 to TRBJ1-5; D may be TRBD1 (6 bases). Germline V CDR1 and CDR2: LNHDA, SQIVND (reference sequence). The length of the CDR3 is 15 residues. Deletions cut 5 bases from V and 4 bases from J, with 15 bases between. CDR3 residues: CASSRGGVGNQPQHF. Written as DNA, the CDR3 is TGTGCCAGTAGTCGGGGGGGCGTTGGGAATCAGCCCCAGCATTTT. The full variable domain, completed using reference TRBV19 and TRBJ1-5, is DGGITQSPKYLFRKEGQNVTLSCEQNLNHDAMYWYRQDPGQGLRLIYYSQIVNDFQKGDIAEGYSVSREKKESFPLTVTSAQKNPTAFYLCASSRGGVGNQPQHFGDGTRLSIL.

For this clone: The junction and the germline gene differ at one end; a read error may be behind it. CDR3: CASSITATGQNTGELFF. For the CDR3, the DNA is TGTGCCAGCAGCATAACCGCGACAGGGCAGAACACCGGGGAGCTGTTTTTT. The chain links TRBV7-3 to TRBJ2-2, with 7 bases aligning to TRBD1. The CDR3 totals 17 residues. CDR1 is SGHTA, CDR2 FQGTGA, per germline.

The chain employs TRBV28 and TRBJ1-6, with D maybe TRBD1 (6 bases). This CDR3 has 21 residues. V lost 7 bases, J lost 5 bases, and 33 bases lay in between. Per the germline V gene, CDR1 is MDHEN and CDR2 is SYDVKM. This CDR3 is CASTGSPGGGRLGPDNSPLHF. CDR3 coding DNA: TGTGCCAGCACCGGTTCTCCGGGGGGCGGAAGATTGGGACCGGATAATTCACCCCTCCACTTT.

The chain employs TRBV10-3 and TRBJ1-1, with 9 bases identical to TRBD1. Germline values: CDR1 ENHRY, CDR2 SYGVKD. The CDR3 contains 14 residues. The trim removed 10 bases at V and 5 bases at J, leaving 11 bases unmatched. The CDR3 DNA reads TGTGCCACAGCGGGGGGGACAGGGCGAACTGAAGCTTTCTTT. It codes for CATAGGTGRTEAFF.